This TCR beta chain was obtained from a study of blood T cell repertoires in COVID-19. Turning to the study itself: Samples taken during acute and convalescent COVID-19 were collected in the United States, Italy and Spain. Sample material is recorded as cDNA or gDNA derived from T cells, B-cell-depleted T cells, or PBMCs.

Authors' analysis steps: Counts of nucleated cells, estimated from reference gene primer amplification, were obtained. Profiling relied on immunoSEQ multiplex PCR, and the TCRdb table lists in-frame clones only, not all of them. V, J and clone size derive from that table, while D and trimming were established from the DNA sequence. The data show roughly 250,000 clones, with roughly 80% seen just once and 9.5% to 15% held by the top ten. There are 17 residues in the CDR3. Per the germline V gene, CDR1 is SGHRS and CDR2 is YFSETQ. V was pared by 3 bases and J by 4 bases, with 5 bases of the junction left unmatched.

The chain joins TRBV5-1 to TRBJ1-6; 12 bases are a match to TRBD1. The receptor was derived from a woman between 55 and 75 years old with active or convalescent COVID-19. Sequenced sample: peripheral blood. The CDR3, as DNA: TGCGCCAGCAGCTGGGGACAGGGGGCATCGTATAATTCACCCCTCCACTTT. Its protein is CASSWGQGASYNSPLHF.